These T cell receptor beta chains were read from a single sample in a study of response to subunit inactivated influenza vaccine. TCRdb fed the RT-PCR reads into MiXCR, producing one record per CDR3 protein. The table includes about 700,000 distinct CDR3 sequences, more than 11% detected once. The sample consisted of PBMCs from blood, taken 14 to 15 days before vaccination. These receptors were taken from a man in his fifties or sixties who received an inactivated influenza vaccine. Each CDR3 is given with its conserved first and last residue. The D gene is left open where the match is weak. Clone size appears in some rows only: once, few, many, or a class for an expanded clone.

v_gene	abundance	j_gene	d_gene	CDR3nt	CDR3aa
TRBV12-3/TRBV12-4	.	TRBJ2-1	TRBD2	TGTGCCAGCAGTTTAAAGGTGGGGGGGGATGAGCAGTTCTTC	CASSLKVGGDEQFF
TRBV4-1	many	TRBJ2-7	.	TGCGCCAGCAGCCAACATAGCGTTCCCTACGAGCAGTACTTC	CASSQHSVPYEQYF
TRBV6-1	.	TRBJ2-1	TRBD2	TGTGCCAGCGGACTAGCGGGGTGGGGTGAGCAGTTCTTC	CASGLAGWGEQFF
TRBV29-1	.	TRBJ2-1	TRBD1	TGCAGCGCTAACGGACAGGGGGTCATCTCCTACAATGAGCAGTTCTTC	CSANGQGVISYNEQFF
TRBV28	.	TRBJ2-7	.	TGTGCCAGCAGGCCGGGACTGAACTCCTACGAGCAGTACTTC	CASRPGLNSYEQYF
TRBV27	few	TRBJ2-2	.	TGTGCCAGCAGCCCCGGGACACAGAACACCGGGGAGCTGTTTTTT	CASSPGTQNTGELFF
TRBV27	many	TRBJ1-2	.	TGTGCCAGCAGTCCTCGGGACACTGGGGCCTATGGCTACACCTTC	CASSPRDTGAYGYTF
TRBV29-1	.	TRBJ2-2	.	TGCAGCGTGACCGGGATAAGGGGCACCGGGGAGCTGTTTTTT	CSVTGIRGTGELFF
TRBV7-9	once	TRBJ1-6	.	TGTGCCAACAGCTTAGGAAATTCACCCCTCCACTTT	CANSLGNSPLHF
TRBV12-3/TRBV12-4	many	TRBJ1-1	.	TGTGCCAGCAGTTCCCCCTTATGGCAGGGCTTTGACACTGAAGCTTTCTTT	CASSSPLWQGFDTEAFF
TRBV7-8	.	TRBJ2-2	TRBD1	TGTGCCAGCAGCGGGACAGGGGACACCGGGGAGCTGTTTTTT	CASSGTGDTGELFF
TRBV12-3/TRBV12-4	.	TRBJ2-3	.	TGTGCCAGCAGTTCCATCCCAATAGGGCAGTCCACAGATACGCAGTATTTT	CASSSIPIGQSTDTQYF
TRBV14	.	TRBJ2-3	.	TGTGCCAGCAGCCAACAGGGCTGGGATACGCAGTATTTT	CASSQQGWDTQYF
TRBV20-1	.	TRBJ2-3	TRBD2	TGCTGTGTTAGAAGTCCCACTAGCGTTCGCGGCACAGATACGCAGTATTTT	CCVRSPTSVRGTDTQYF
TRBV7-2	.	TRBJ2-7	TRBD2	TGTGCCAGCAGCTTAGGACTAGCGGGAGCCGAGCAGTACTTC	CASSLGLAGAEQYF
TRBV4-3	few	TRBJ2-1	TRBD2	TGCGCCAGCAGCCAAGAGGGAGGGAATGAGCAGTTCTTC	CASSQEGGNEQFF
TRBV20-1	few	TRBJ2-1	TRBD2	TGCAGTGCTAACGTACTAGCGGTTTTCTACAATGAGCAGTTCTTC	CSANVLAVFYNEQFF
TRBV4-3	few	TRBJ2-1	TRBD2	TGCGCCAGCAGCCAAGAAGGAGCGGGAGGGGACAATGAGCAGTTCTTC	CASSQEGAGGDNEQFF
TRBV4-2	.	TRBJ2-5	TRBD2	TGTGCCAGCAGCCAAGATCGGGCTAGCGGGAGCGGGGAGACCCAGTACTTC	CASSQDRASGSGETQYF
TRBV19	few	TRBJ2-1	TRBD2	TGTGCCAGTAGTATGATTGGCGGGGGAATTTACAATGAGCAGTTCTTC	CASSMIGGGIYNEQFF
TRBV14	many	TRBJ1-1	.	TGTGCCAGCAGCCCAATAGTGAACACTGAAGCTTTCTTT	CASSPIVNTEAFF
TRBV6-2/TRBV6-3	few	TRBJ2-2	TRBD1	TGTGCCAGCAGTTTCAGGACAGGACTCGCCGGGGAGCTGTTTTTT	CASSFRTGLAGELFF
TRBV7-8	many	TRBJ1-1	.	TGTGCCAGCAGCACGGATGTCACTGAAGCTTTCTTT	CASSTDVTEAFF
TRBV7-6	.	TRBJ1-2	TRBD1	TGTGCCAGCAGCCCCGACAGGGGCGATTATGGCTACACCTTC	CASSPDRGDYGYTF
TRBV12-3/TRBV12-4	few	TRBJ1-5	TRBD1	TGTGCCAGCAGTTTTCGGGGACAGGCGAGCAATCAGCCCCAGCATTTT	CASSFRGQASNQPQHF
TRBV12-3/TRBV12-4	few	TRBJ2-5	TRBD2	TGTGCCAGCAGTACGGGACTAGCGGGGGAGCAAGAGACCCAGTACTTC	CASSTGLAGEQETQYF
TRBV29-1	.	TRBJ2-3	TRBD1	TGCAGCGTCGCTGGGACAGATAGCACAGATACGCAGTATTTT	CSVAGTDSTDTQYF
TRBV28	.	TRBJ1-5	.	TGTGCCAGCAGCTCGGACACCCAAAGCGCCCAGCCCCAGCATTTT	CASSSDTQSAQPQHF
TRBV11-2	.	TRBJ2-2	.	TGTGCCAGCAGCTTAGATACCACCGGGGAGCTGTTTTTT	CASSLDTTGELFF
TRBV5-1	many	TRBJ2-1	TRBD2	TGCGCCAGCAGCGCCAGCTCCGGGACTAGCGGGGGGGCGAGGTTCTTC	CASSASSGTSGGARFF
TRBV29-1	.	TRBJ2-2	TRBD1	TGCAGCGTTGGACAGGGTGGGGCGGAGCTGTTTTTT	CSVGQGGAELFF
TRBV7-2	few	TRBJ1-1	.	TGTGCCAGCAGCTTAGTGGCAGGGATGAACACTGAATCTTTCTTT	CASSLVAGMNTESFF
TRBV20-1	few	TRBJ1-4	.	TGCAGTGCTCTAGGTGGGGGAGGAGGGAATGAAAAACTGTTTTTT	CSALGGGGGNEKLFF
TRBV12-3/TRBV12-4	.	TRBJ2-1	TRBD2	TGTGCCAGCAGTCTACTAGCGGATCACAATGAGCAGTTCTTC	CASSLLADHNEQFF
TRBV4-2	.	TRBJ1-4	TRBD1	TGTGCCAGCAGCCCGACCCTCCAACAGGGGGGAGGTGAAAAACTGTTTTTT	CASSPTLQQGGGEKLFF
TRBV7-2	.	TRBJ2-6	.	TGTGCCAGCAGCTTAGGAGAGCCACCTGGGGCCAACGTCCTGACTTTC	CASSLGEPPGANVLTF
TRBV6-1	.	TRBJ2-5	.	TGTGCCAGCGCAAGGATGGAGGAGACCCAGTACTTC	CASARMEETQYF
TRBV4-1	.	TRBJ2-3	.	TGCGCCAGCAGCCAGGACCCTCCCCCTAGCACAGATACGCAGTATTTT	CASSQDPPPSTDTQYF
TRBV19	few	TRBJ2-2	.	TGTGCCAGTAGGGGGGGTATAGTCACCGGGGAGCTGTTTTTT	CASRGGIVTGELFF
TRBV7-2	many	TRBJ2-1	.	TGTGCCAGCAGCCCGTTAAGGTTGAATGAGCAGTTCTTC	CASSPLRLNEQFF
TRBV29-1	few	TRBJ2-5	.	TGCAGCGTAGCGTCGCCAGGAGAGACCCAGTACTTC	CSVASPGETQYF
TRBV13	many	TRBJ2-1	TRBD1	TGTGCCAGCAGCTTAGGGACAGGGCTCTACAATGAGCAGTTCTTC	CASSLGTGLYNEQFF
TRBV29-1	few	TRBJ2-7	TRBD2	TGCAGCGCAACGCGGGAGGGCTACGAGCAGTACTTC	CSATREGYEQYF
TRBV12-3/TRBV12-4	.	TRBJ2-1	.	TGTGCCAGCAGTCCCCATAAGACGATCGAGCAGTTCTTC	CASSPHKTIEQFF
TRBV6-2/TRBV6-3	many	TRBJ2-5	.	TGTGCCAGCAGTTACTCGATGGGGGAACAAGAGACCCAGTACTTC	CASSYSMGEQETQYF
TRBV5-5	.	TRBJ2-3	TRBD2	TGTGCCAGCAGCCGGACTAGCGGGCCCCTTCGGTTGACGCAGTATTTT	CASSRTSGPLRLTQYF
TRBV20-1	.	TRBJ2-7	.	TGCAGTGCTAGCCGTGGGGGATCCTACGAGCAGTACTTC	CSASRGGSYEQYF
TRBV5-1	.	TRBJ2-5	TRBD1	TGCGCCAGCAGCTTATTTCCTGGGACAGCCCAAGAGACCCAGTACTTC	CASSLFPGTAQETQYF
TRBV10-2	few	TRBJ2-7	.	TGCGCCAGCAGTGGGGACCACTCCTACGAGCAGTACTTC	CASSGDHSYEQYF
TRBV20-1	.	TRBJ2-5	.	TGCAGTGTACCAGGGGAGACCCAGTACTTC	CSVPGETQYF
TRBV29-1	many	TRBJ2-2	.	TGCAGCGTTGGACAGTTCACCGGGGAGCTGTTTTTT	CSVGQFTGELFF
TRBV27	few	TRBJ2-7	.	TGTGCCAGCAGTTTATCCGGGACACAATACGAGCAGTACTTC	CASSLSGTQYEQYF
TRBV12-3/TRBV12-4	.	TRBJ2-7	.	TGTGCCAGTTCAGGTTTCCCCTACGAGCAGTACTTC	CASSGFPYEQYF